Sequencing of this TCR beta chain was carried out in a study of B cell selection in AIRE deficiency. V lost 1 base and J lost 3; bases outside the gene matches: 9. There are 16 residues in the CDR3. Per the germline V gene, CDR1 is WNHNN and CDR2 is SYGVQD (reference sequence). Study-wide results and limits: Shorter CDR3s marked shared Treg sequences, biased toward few non-templated insertions. Of 3,500 to 4,000 shared Treg TCRbeta sequences, roughly 32% were healthy-donor-only and around 8.6% patient-only.

The protocol was immunoSEQ multiplex PCR, while the TCRdb copy is restricted to in-frame clones and leaves out a portion. The sample contains about 18,000 clones, approximately 94% of which appear only once. Regulatory T cells were sorted as CD4+CD25hiCD127low/negative. Controls came from healthy donors unrelated to patients. As to this clone: Its cognate antigen is unknown.

Input material: CD4+CD25+ Tregs sorted from PBMCs. This rearrangement joins TRBV10-1 to TRBJ2-7; 7 bases are shared with TRBD2. This clonotype was sampled from a human donor in good health. This CDR3 reads CASSELRGRGYYEQYF. CDR3 nucleotides: TGCGCCAGCAGTGAGTTAAGAGGGAGGGGATACTACGAGCAGTACTTC.